The 18 T cell receptor beta chains below come from one sample, sequenced in a study of T-cell reconstitution after alpha-beta-depleted transplantation in children. Preparation of the TCRbeta library used unique molecular identifiers. TCRdb passed the PCR reads through MiXCR, listing each CDR3 protein once. The table records around 960,000 distinct CDR3 sequences, roughly 29% of them present only once. The sample was PBMCs, mostly from graft donor cells, taken 360 days after TCRalphabeta/CD19-depleted stem cell transplant. Receptor source: a boy in the first two years of life who had a stem cell transplant for SCID, so the T cells may come from the graft donor.

The chain joins TRBV11-2 to TRBJ1-5; weak D call: TRBD1 (6 bases). V was cut by 2 bases and J by 5 bases, with 10 bases left in between. The CDR3 loop spans 14 amino acids. The V gene's germline CDR1 is SGHAT and CDR2 FQNNGV. CDR3 sequence reads: CASSLRAGDQPQHF. The CDR3 coding sequence is TGTGCCAGCAGCTTAAGGGCAGGGGATCAGCCCCAGCATTTT.

V usage is TRBV6-5 and J usage is TRBJ2-2; the D gene is possibly TRBD1 (5 bases). The germline V and J ends were trimmed by 2 bases and 7 bases, with 11 bases remaining between them. The germline V gene has CDR1 MNHEY and CDR2 SVGAGI. The CDR3 extends over 14 amino acids. CDR3 in DNA: TGTGCCAGCAGTTACGAATGGGGCCACGGGGAGCTGTTTTTT. This gives the protein CASSYEWGHGELFF.

This clonotype was observed a few times. This rearrangement joins TRBV11-2 to TRBJ2-1, with 8 bases lining up with TRBD1. The ends lost 5 bases at V and 7 bases at J; junction bases unmatched: 10. Per the germline V gene, CDR1 is SGHAT and CDR2 is FQNNGV. The CDR3 totals 15 residues. The CDR3 DNA follows: TGTGCCAGCAGCACGGACAGGGTCTTTATAAATGAGCAGTTCTTC. Amino acid sequence: CASSTDRVFINEQFF.

Here the CDR3 reads CASSLFDSQETQYF. DNA for the CDR3: TGTGCCAGCAGCTTATTCGACAGCCAAGAGACCCAGTACTTC. This chain joins TRBV5-5 and TRBJ2-5; a weak D match, TRBD1 (5 bases). Germline CDR1 SGHKS, CDR2 YYEKEE (reference sequence). Trimming removed 2 bases from V and 1 base from J, with 9 bases in between. The CDR3 runs to 14 residues.

This clonotype was counted once. The chain links TRBV6-1 to TRBJ2-7, with a possible D match to TRBD2 (5 bases). The germline gives CDR1 MNHNS, CDR2 SASEGT. Trimming removed 6 bases from V and 0 bases from J, with 15 bases in between. This CDR3 is built from 15 residues. The CDR3 DNA sequence: TGTGCCAGCAGCCACTTCGGGGTCGACTCCTACGAGCAGTACTTC. Translating it yields CASSHFGVDSYEQYF.

This clonotype was observed many times. CDR3 in DNA: TGTGCCAGCTCACCGGGACTTAACAATGAGCAGTTCTTC. It yields the protein CASSPGLNNEQFF. The chain carries TRBV18 and TRBJ2-1; TRBD2 might be the D (6 bases). Trimming removed 3 bases at V and 5 bases at J, with 8 bases between. The CDR3 contains 13 residues. From germline, CDR1 is KGHSH and CDR2 LQKENI.

This clonotype was counted only a few times. J is TRBJ1-1 and V is TRBV20-1; D is undetermined. The germline V gene has CDR1 DFQATT and CDR2 SNEGSKA (reference sequence). The CDR3 is 14 residues long. V lost 3 bases and J lost 7, with 18 bases in between. CDR3 residues: CSASLGPFMVEAFF. Here the CDR3 DNA reads TGCAGTGCTAGTTTGGGTCCCTTCATGGTTGAAGCTTTCTTT.

There are a few counts of this clonotype. The V gene is TRBV5-6, the J gene TRBJ1-6; D gene ambiguous. The CDR3 has 14 amino acids. Trimming removed 1 base at V and 10 bases at J, with 12 bases between. Germline CDR1 reads SGHDT; CDR2 reads YYEEEE. CDR3 residues: CASSLSSDWSPLHF. In DNA form, the CDR3 reads TGTGCCAGCAGCTTGTCCTCCGACTGGTCACCCCTCCACTTT.

The rearrangement uses TRBV18 and TRBJ1-1; perhaps TRBD1 as D (5 bases). This CDR3 is built from 19 residues. V lost 3 bases, J lost 0 bases, and 23 bases lay in between. Germline V gene data show CDR1 as KGHSH and CDR2 as LQKENI. CDR3 region: CASSPPGTRGRILNTEAFF. As DNA, the CDR3 is TGTGCCAGCTCACCGCCAGGGACGAGAGGGCGAATTCTGAACACTGAAGCTTTCTTT.

The genes are TRBV4-1 and TRBJ1-2, with TRBD1 as a possible D gene (5 bases). V lost 1 base and J 2 bases, leaving 17 bases between the germline ends. The CDR3 covers 17 residues. Looked up from germline, CDR1 is MGHRA and CDR2 is YSYEKL. CDR3 in amino acids: CASSQATQGWLNYGYTF. Here the CDR3 DNA reads TGCGCCAGCAGCCAAGCTACCCAGGGATGGCTAAACTATGGCTACACCTTC.

This sequence joins TRBV10-3 and TRBJ2-5, with D unresolved. Trimming stripped 2 bases from V and 6 bases from J, with 7 bases between. Germline assignment: CDR1 ENHRY and CDR2 SYGVKD. This CDR3 spans 12 amino acids. CDR3 nucleotides: TGTGCCATCAGTGAGGTGTTGAAGACCCAGTACTTC. The encoded protein is CAISEVLKTQYF.

This clonotype was detected a few times. CDR3 protein: CSVEGDHYEQYF. The CDR3 bases are TGCAGCGTTGAAGGGGATCACTACGAGCAGTACTTC. V gene TRBV29-1 combines with J gene TRBJ2-7; D gene unclear. Germline CDR1 is SQVTM and CDR2 is ANQGSEA. Deletions cut 1 base from V and 3 bases from J, with 7 bases between. This CDR3 region has 12 residues.

The chain recombines TRBV28 with TRBJ2-5, with 8 bases matching TRBD1. The germline V gene has CDR1 MDHEN and CDR2 SYDVKM. This CDR3 is built from 14 residues. Germline trimming cut 6 bases from V and 6 bases from J; bases unmatched to any gene: 9. CDR3 protein: CASRSAGGVQTQYF. The CDR3 nucleotides read TGTGCCAGCAGGTCCGCAGGGGGCGTCCAGACCCAGTACTTC. The full variable domain, completed using reference TRBV28 and TRBJ2-5, is DVKVTQSSRYLVKRTGEKVFLECVQDMDHENMFWYRQDPGLGLRLIYFSYDVKMKEKGDIPEGYSVSREKKERFSLILESASTNQTSMYLCASRSAGGVQTQYFGPGTRLLVL.

The CDR3, as DNA: TGTGCCAGCTCACCAAACAGAGACCCTATCCATGAGCAGTTCTTC. Translating gives CASSPNRDPIHEQFF. The chain combines TRBV18 with TRBJ2-1; unclear D gene. The germline V gene has CDR1 KGHSH and CDR2 LQKENI. The CDR3 extends over 15 amino acids. The V end was cut by 2 bases, the J end by 8 bases, with 16 bases between. The complete variable domain, with remaining parts taken from reference TRBV18 and TRBJ2-1, reads NAGVMQNPRHLVRRRGQEARLRCSPMKGHSHVYWYRQLPEEGLKFMVYLQKENIIDESGMPKERFSAEFPKEGPSILRIQQVVRGDSAAYFCASSPNRDPIHEQFFGPGTRLTVL.

This clonotype was seen only a few times. This chain connects TRBV29-1 to TRBJ2-1, with D perhaps matching TRBD1 (5 bases). The germline CDR1 and CDR2 sequences are SQVTM and ANQGSEA. The CDR3 has 12 amino acids. V was cut by 7 bases and J by 4 bases, with 11 bases left in between. The CDR3 reads CSAEDIYNEQFF. CDR3 nucleotides: TGCAGCGCAGAGGACATATACAATGAGCAGTTCTTC.

The sample holds a few counts of this clonotype. The J gene is TRBJ1-1, the V gene TRBV4-1; possibly TRBD1 for D (5 bases). The germline V and J ends were trimmed by 4 bases and 1 base, with 13 bases remaining between them. Germline V lookup: CDR1 MGHRA, CDR2 YSYEKL. This CDR3 region has 15 residues. The CDR3 DNA reads TGCGCCAGCAGCCGGGAGGGGAGGACGAACACTGAAGCTTTCTTT. Translation gives CASSREGRTNTEAFF.

The genes are TRBV6-5 and TRBJ2-1; D is uncertain. The CDR3 consists of 17 residues. Germline V gene sequence: CDR1 MNHEY, CDR2 SVGAGI. V was cut by 0 bases and J by 0 bases, with 12 bases left in between. The CDR3 coding sequence is TGTGCCAGCAGTTACTCGTCGGTTATGGGCTCCTACAATGAGCAGTTCTTC. Its translation is CASSYSSVMGSYNEQFF.

The chain is built from TRBV20-1 and TRBJ1-1; D unclear. Germline V lookup: CDR1 DFQATT, CDR2 SNEGSKA (reference sequence). V shed 4 bases and J shed 0 bases, with 6 bases lying between them. This CDR3 comprises 12 residues. In DNA, the CDR3 is TGCAGTGCTAAGGGCCTGAACACTGAAGCTTTCTTT. Encoded protein: CSAKGLNTEAFF.